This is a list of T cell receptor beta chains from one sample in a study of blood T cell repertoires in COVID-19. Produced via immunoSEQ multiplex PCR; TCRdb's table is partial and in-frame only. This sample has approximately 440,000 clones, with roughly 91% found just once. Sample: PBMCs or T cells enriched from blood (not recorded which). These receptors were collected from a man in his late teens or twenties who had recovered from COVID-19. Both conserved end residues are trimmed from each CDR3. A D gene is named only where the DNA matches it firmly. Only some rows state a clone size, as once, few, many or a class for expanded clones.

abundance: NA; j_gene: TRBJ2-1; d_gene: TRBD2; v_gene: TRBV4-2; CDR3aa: ASSQDPGLAGGRTYNEQF
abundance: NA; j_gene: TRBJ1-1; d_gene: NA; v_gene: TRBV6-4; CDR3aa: ASSPGGVTEAF
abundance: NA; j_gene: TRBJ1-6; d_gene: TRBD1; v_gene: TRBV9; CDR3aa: ASSVGTTGVSSPLH
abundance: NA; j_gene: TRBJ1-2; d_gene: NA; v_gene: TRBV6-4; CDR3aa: ASSDSHAGYGYT
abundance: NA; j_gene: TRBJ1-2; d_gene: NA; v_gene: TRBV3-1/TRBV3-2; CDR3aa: ASSQVLAYGYT
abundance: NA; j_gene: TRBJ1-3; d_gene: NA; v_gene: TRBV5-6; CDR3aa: ASSLGLSEGNTIY
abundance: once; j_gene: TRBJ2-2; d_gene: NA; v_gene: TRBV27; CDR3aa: ASSQGGPTGELF
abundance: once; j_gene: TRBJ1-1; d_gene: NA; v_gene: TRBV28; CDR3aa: ASSPTTSRSSEAF
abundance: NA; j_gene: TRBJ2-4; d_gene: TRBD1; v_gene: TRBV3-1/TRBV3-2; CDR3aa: ASSLRRTGTSKNIQY
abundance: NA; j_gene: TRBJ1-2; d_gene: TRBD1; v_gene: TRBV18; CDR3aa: ASSPLSQGAGYT
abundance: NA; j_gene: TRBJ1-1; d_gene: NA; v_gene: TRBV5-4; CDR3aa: ASSPGGQDTEAF
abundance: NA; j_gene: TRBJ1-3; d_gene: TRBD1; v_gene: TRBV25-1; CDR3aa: ASSEQGWEGNTIY
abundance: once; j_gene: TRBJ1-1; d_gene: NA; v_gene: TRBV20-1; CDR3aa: RGLGDTEAF
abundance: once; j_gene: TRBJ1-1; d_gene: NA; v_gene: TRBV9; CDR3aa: ASSVGAAAEAF
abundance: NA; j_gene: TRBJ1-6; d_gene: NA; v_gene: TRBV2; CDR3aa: ASGRGGSSPLH
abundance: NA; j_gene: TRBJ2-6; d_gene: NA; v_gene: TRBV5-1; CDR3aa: ASSRPGSSGANVLT
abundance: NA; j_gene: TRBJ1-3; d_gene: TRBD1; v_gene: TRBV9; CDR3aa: ASSVDQGAFSGNTIY
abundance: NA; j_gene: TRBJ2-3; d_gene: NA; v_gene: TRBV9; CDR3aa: ASSVGGRLDTQY
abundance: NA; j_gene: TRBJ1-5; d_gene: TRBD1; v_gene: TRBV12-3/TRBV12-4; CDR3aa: ASSSTGEPQH
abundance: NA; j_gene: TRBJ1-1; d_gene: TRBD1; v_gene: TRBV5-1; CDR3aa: ASSLADRDTEAF
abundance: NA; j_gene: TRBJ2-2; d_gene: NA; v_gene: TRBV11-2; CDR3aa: ASSLGHRYNTGELF
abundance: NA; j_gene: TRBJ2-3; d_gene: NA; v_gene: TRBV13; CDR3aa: ASSLTGDLDTQY
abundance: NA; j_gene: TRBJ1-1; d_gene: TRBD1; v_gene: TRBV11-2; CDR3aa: ASSLTGDLNTEAF
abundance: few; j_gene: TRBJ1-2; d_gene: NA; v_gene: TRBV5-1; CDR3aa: ASSSGGGNYGYT